The source of this TCR beta chain is a study of human T cells and chemical hapten exposure. The CDR3 covers 18 residues. The V gene end was trimmed by 5 bases and the J gene end by 1 base; junction bases not matched to a gene: 9. The germline V gene encodes CDR1 MNHEY and CDR2 SVGAGI. This clonotype was counted at least ten times. The time point: patch test 1, 2 weeks after DPC sensitization. Treatment defined: therapeutic diphenylcyclopropenone sensitization with weekly scalp DPC. MiXCR was run by TCRdb on the RACE reads, yielding one entry per CDR3 protein. The sample holds roughly 82,000 distinct CDR3 sequences, 12% seen once.

Source: whole blood, taken in connection with sensitization to the hapten diphenylcyclopropenone (DPC). V and J are TRBV6-5 and TRBJ2-3; 13 nucleotides line up with TRBD2. The clonotype was recovered from a woman aged 60 to 75 with alopecia areata. Some clones in this sample may be carry-over from other donors' samples. The CDR3 loop reads CASSGRTSGGHRTDTQYF. In nucleotides, the CDR3 is TGTGCCAGCAGTGGAAGGACTAGCGGGGGACATCGCACAGATACGCAGTATTTT.